This is a list of T cell receptor beta chains from one sample in a study of T cells after posttransplantation cyclophosphamide. Here immunoSEQ multiplex PCR was the method, and the copy in TCRdb shows in-frame clones only, minus some. The sample consists of tens of thousands of clones, 92% of them appearing once. Sample: PBMCs. The receptor source for this set is a woman aged 50 to 65 in good health and a related stem cell transplant donor. The CDR3 runs from the conserved cysteine through the conserved F or W. The D gene is left open where the match is weak. Expanded clones get a size class; other rows say once, few or many, or leave the size out.

clone_size	j_call	v_call	d_call	cdr3_nt	cdr3_aa
few	TRBJ1-2	TRBV6-6	TRBD1	TGTGCCAGCAGTTCGGGACAGGGGATCTATGGCTACACCTTC	CASSSGQGIYGYTF
NA	TRBJ2-2	TRBV21-1	NA	TGTGCCAGCAGGGGGACAGGGGGCTACATAGACAACACCGGGGAGCTGTTTTTT	CASRGTGGYIDNTGELFF
NA	TRBJ1-2	TRBV19	NA	TGTGCCAGTAGTATCGGAGCAGGGATGGACTACACCTTC	CASSIGAGMDYTF
NA	TRBJ1-6	TRBV23-1	TRBD1	TGCGCCAGGACCGGGACAGGCAATTCACCCCTCCACTTT	CARTGTGNSPLHF
NA	TRBJ1-2	TRBV7-6	NA	TGTGCCAGCAGCCCGGGGGTAGGGTATGATGGCTACACCTTC	CASSPGVGYDGYTF
once	TRBJ2-1	TRBV9	TRBD2	TGTGCCAGCAGCGTTTCATCACAAGGACTAGCGGCCTACAATGAGCAGTTCTTC	CASSVSSQGLAAYNEQFF
NA	TRBJ2-5	TRBV27	TRBD1	TGTGCCAGCAGTCAGGGGGCAGAGACCCAGTACTTC	CASSQGAETQYF
NA	TRBJ1-2	TRBV5-4	NA	TGTGCCAGCAGCTTGGGGCAGGGGCGGTCACTAGAGGGCTACACCTTC	CASSLGQGRSLEGYTF
NA	TRBJ1-2	TRBV28	NA	TGTGCCAGCAGTCCTCCGGCGGGGGCTAACTATGGCTACACCTTC	CASSPPAGANYGYTF
NA	TRBJ1-2	TRBV6-1	TRBD1	TGTGCCAGCAGTGGGAGGACAGGGTTAGATGGCTACACCTTC	CASSGRTGLDGYTF
NA	TRBJ2-2	TRBV5-4	NA	TGTGCCAGCAGCTCCGCCTCCTCTCGGGGTTCGAACACCGGGGAGCTGTTTTTT	CASSSASSRGSNTGELFF
NA	TRBJ2-5	TRBV7-2	TRBD2	TGTGCCAGCAGGAACGGACTAGTCGGGGGTGGCGAGACCCAGTACTTC	CASRNGLVGGGETQYF
NA	TRBJ2-1	TRBV19	TRBD2	TGTGCCAGTAGAACTAGCGGGTATTACAATGAGCAGTTCTTC	CASRTSGYYNEQFF
NA	TRBJ2-3	TRBV11-3	TRBD2	TGTGCCAGCAGCTCTGGACTAGCGGGAACTAGCACAGATACGCAGTATTTT	CASSSGLAGTSTDTQYF
NA	TRBJ2-7	TRBV25-1	TRBD2	TGTGCCAGCAGTGAAGGGGGGGATCACGAGCAGTACTTC	CASSEGGDHEQYF
NA	TRBJ2-2	TRBV2	NA	TGTGCCAGCAGGACTCCCACCAACACCGGGGAGCTGTTTTTT	CASRTPTNTGELFF
NA	TRBJ2-3	TRBV11-3	NA	TGTGCCAGCAGCTTAGATCCGGGAACCACAGATACGCAGTATTTT	CASSLDPGTTDTQYF
NA	TRBJ2-1	TRBV28	NA	TGTGCCAGCAGTTTAGGTCTAGTCAATGAGCAGTTCTTC	CASSLGLVNEQFF
NA	TRBJ1-2	TRBV4-1	TRBD1	TGCGCCAGCAGCGATTTAGGGGGCCCTGGGTATGGCTACACCTTC	CASSDLGGPGYGYTF
NA	TRBJ1-1	TRBV6-5	NA	TGTGCCAGCGGGGGGTTGAACACTGAAGCTTTCTTT	CASGGLNTEAFF
once	TRBJ2-2	TRBV6-1	TRBD1	TGTGCCAGCAGTGATAGGGGGCAGGGGGACACCGGGGAGCTGTTTTTT	CASSDRGQGDTGELFF
once	TRBJ2-1	TRBV7-2	TRBD2	TGTGCCAGCAGCGTGACTAGCGGCTCCTACAATGAGCAGTTCTTC	CASSVTSGSYNEQFF
NA	TRBJ1-2	TRBV5-5	NA	TGTGCCAGCAGCTTTCAGGGTCTTAGAGGCTACACCTTC	CASSFQGLRGYTF
NA	TRBJ1-4	TRBV30	NA	TGTGCCTGGTCACAGGGTCGAGACGAAAAACTGTTTTTT	CAWSQGRDEKLFF
once	TRBJ2-7	TRBV19	TRBD2	TGTGCCAGCGCCGGGACTAGCGGGCCCTACGAGCAGTACTTC	CASAGTSGPYEQYF
NA	TRBJ2-3	TRBV4-1	NA	TGCGCCAGCAGCCAAGAGGATAGCGGTCTAGGCAGCGGTACGCAGTATTTT	CASSQEDSGLGSGTQYF
NA	TRBJ2-3	TRBV19	TRBD2	TGTGCCAGTAGCTCCAAGCGGGGGACGCAGTATTTT	CASSSKRGTQYF
NA	TRBJ2-1	TRBV28	NA	TGTGCCAGCAGTTTATGGCGGGACTCCTACAATGAGCAGTTCTTC	CASSLWRDSYNEQFF
NA	TRBJ2-3	TRBV10-3	TRBD2	TGTGCCATCAGTGAACCAACTAGCGGGGGCACAGATACGCAGTATTTT	CAISEPTSGGTDTQYF